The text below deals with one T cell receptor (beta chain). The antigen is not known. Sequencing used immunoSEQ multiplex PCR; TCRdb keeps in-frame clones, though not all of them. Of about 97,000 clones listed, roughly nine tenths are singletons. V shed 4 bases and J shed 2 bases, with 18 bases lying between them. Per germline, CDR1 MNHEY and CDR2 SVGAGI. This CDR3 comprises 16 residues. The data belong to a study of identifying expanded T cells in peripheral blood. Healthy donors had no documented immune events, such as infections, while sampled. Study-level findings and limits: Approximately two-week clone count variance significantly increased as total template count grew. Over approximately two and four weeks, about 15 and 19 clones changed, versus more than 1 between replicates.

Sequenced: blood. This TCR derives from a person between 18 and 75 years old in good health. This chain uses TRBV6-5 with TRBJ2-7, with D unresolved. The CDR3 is CASSSERSEPTYEQYF. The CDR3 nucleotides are TGTGCCAGCAGTTCTGAGAGGTCGGAGCCTACCTACGAGCAGTACTTC.